What follows describes a single T cell receptor beta chain. Its specific antigen is unknown. Base qualities are not recorded, but no much larger clone differs from it by a single base. The source of the sample is a study of shared clonotypes between healthy human individuals (dated by TCRdb to about 2020). With respect to the entire study: Three men and two women, aged 18 to 49 years, made up the cohort. Per donor, three plates each were used for CD4 naive and CD4 memory, two for CD8 naive, and one for CD8 memory. The study deeply sequenced blood TCR repertoires of about 5 healthy adults to estimate repertoire size and the extent of clonotype sharing between individuals. Different laboratories and diverse techniques were used to prepare libraries and sequence TCR repertoires, to increase sequencing depth and limit assay-specific biases. Leukapheresis yielded between about 0.94 and 9 billion PBMCs per donor.

V drops 7 bases and J drops 2 bases, leaving 4 bases in between. CDR1 and CDR2, per the germline V gene, are SGHRS and YFSETQ. The CDR3 covers 10 residues, taking in both the cysteine and the phenylalanine. Only the CDR3 DNA is retained, 30 bases long and in frame from the first base. Healthy HIV-negative adults with no recently reported acute infections or vaccinations were included as donors. Only Caucasian adults living in Nashville, Tennessee, USA were represented among the donors. Magnetic negative selection was used to enrich CD4+ T cells, after which naive cells were positively selected on CD45RA and the negative fraction became the memory subset. Blood was collected by leukapheresis, and PBMCs were isolated by Ficoll-Histopaque density gradient centrifugation and then cryopreserved in liquid nitrogen vapor phase. Analytical flow cytometry was used to check the purity and quantity of each magnetically sorted T cell population. Genomic DNA was isolated from each sorted fraction and quantified by UV absorbance on a Nanodrop 2000c.

Paper-wide results and their limitations: Based on pairwise subsampling, the degree of clonotype sharing among donors was expected to be affected by sequencing depth. Estimated clonotype richness was generally larger for naive than for memory subsets. Higher generation probabilities were observed for clonotypes shared by all four sorted-subset donors than for non-shared clonotypes. Sharing across several donors was observed for about 5% of naive CD4, over 3% of naive CD8, about 2.3% of memory CD4, and roughly 0.4% of memory CD8 clonotypes. Incomplete sequencing was indicated by rarefaction of sorted-subset datasets, despite the large sequencing depth. The genetic and exposure-history diversity represented was limited by the small number of donors. Sampling was restricted to blood, and TCR repertoires in tissue are likely to differ from TCR repertoires in blood.

Using the deep immunoSEQ assay, TCR CDR3 regions were amplified from genomic DNA by multiplex PCR. Genomic DNA extracted from each cell subset was distributed evenly over all wells of several immunoSEQ 96-well plates, and each plate served as one replicate. For sorted subsets, each replicate PCR was loaded with around 220 ng genomic DNA, equivalent to some 27,000 T cell genomes. Purified libraries were measured with a Qubit 3.0 fluorometer, size-checked on a Bioanalyzer 2100, and measured again with the KAPA Library Quantification kit. A separate single-read 150-cycle Illumina NextSeq 550 flow cell was used to sequence each immunoSEQ 96-well plate. Turning to the authors' computational methods: Because the immunoSEQ output held only junctional sequences and lacked quality scores, the filtering could not match the filtering applied to full-length reads. To assign V/J genes and CDR3, sequences were annotated against IMGT germline references using PyIR, a Python wrapper for IgBLAST v1.9. Reads with weak V/J assignments (E-value above 1e-6), missing CDR3, stop codons, out-of-frame junctions, or ambiguous translated residues were removed. V3J clonotypes were defined as sequences sharing the same inferred V gene, J gene, and CDR3 amino acid sequence. To compute the percentage overlap between repertoires, the number of shared unique clonotypes was divided by the size of the smaller repertoire. RTK rarefaction, the Chao1 estimator, and Recon v2.1 estimates of unobserved clonotypes were used to assess repertoire richness. For all TCRbeta clonotypes obtained by the gDNA method from four donors, generation probabilities were computed with OLGA. TCRdb's version of the immuneACCESS table is confined to in-frame rearrangements and falls short of the full clone set. An unresolved V gene accounts for under half of the shortfall where checked; the remainder is of unknown origin. Clone size and V and J calls were adopted from that table, with D and trimming inferred from the DNA. The sample data list over a million clones, and over 95% of these were observed just once. The ten most abundant clones make up approximately 1% of the sample.

This clonotype was obtained from a man aged 25-45 years in good health. Sequencing was carried out using naive CD4+ T cells sorted from blood. The cell subset or site tag for this specimen amounts to: CD45RA+ positively selected. This receptor chain uses TRBV5-1 and TRBJ2-7; too little of a D gene remains to name it. The DNA sequence is TGCGCCAGCGGACCCTACGAGCAGTACTTC. Its protein product is CASGPYEQYF.